This T cell receptor beta chain was captured by sequencing in a study of blood T cell repertoires in COVID-19. Overall study context: T cells, B-cell-depleted T cells, or PBMCs provided the cDNA or gDNA that served as material.

Libraries were prepared by immunoSEQ multiplex PCR; TCRdb keeps only in-frame clonotypes and omits some of them. Of some 64,000 clones in the sample, 79% are singletons; the top ten hold 6.3%. Sequenced input: peripheral blood. The receptor was isolated from a woman aged 55 to 70 with acute or convalescent COVID-19.

CDR3 sequence reads: CASSFVGVLNQPQHF. Written as DNA, the CDR3 is TGTGCCAGTAGCTTCGTAGGGGTCCTGAATCAGCCCCAGCATTTT. This chain joins TRBV19 and TRBJ1-5; TRBD1 might be the D (5 bases). With 6 bases removed from V and 4 bases from J, the gap between germline ends came to 16 bases. The CDR3 consists of 15 residues. Germline V gene lookup returns CDR1 LNHDA and CDR2 SQIVND (reference sequence).